A selection of T cell receptor beta chains follows, all from one sample in a study of Ad26.COV2.S vaccination and SARS-CoV-2 variants. TCRdb's copy holds only in-frame clones and misses some; the assay was immunoSEQ multiplex PCR. The sample yields 450,000 to 550,000 clones, roughly 89% seen once. Sequences were derived from peripheral blood, sampled in a trial of Ad26.COV2.S vaccine versus placebo. The source of these receptors is a person aged 18-65 years who received the Ad26.COV2.S COVID-19 vaccine or a placebo. CDR3s include the opening cysteine and the closing phenylalanine or tryptophan. Fields, in order: D gene, clone size, V gene, J gene, CDR3 protein, CDR3 DNA. The D gene is left open where the match is weak. Rows give clone size only sometimes, using once, few, many, or a class for an expanded clone.

>TRBD2|once|TRBV11-2|TRBJ2-1
CASSLGAGGLNEQFF
TGTGCCAGCAGCTTAGGGGCGGGAGGCCTCAATGAGCAGTTCTTC
>-|-|TRBV2|TRBJ1-1
CARRVEMNTEAFF
TGTGCGCGTCGGGTGGAGATGAACACTGAAGCTTTCTTT
>-|-|TRBV6-2/TRBV6-3|TRBJ1-5
CASSRRDNQPQHF
TGTGCCAGCAGTCGACGGGACAATCAGCCCCAGCATTTT
>TRBD1|-|TRBV7-9|TRBJ1-6
CASSSSRQGNAYNSPLHF
TGTGCCAGCAGCTCATCCAGACAGGGCAATGCCTATAATTCACCCCTCCACTTT
>-|-|TRBV4-1|TRBJ1-2
CASSQALPRGRGYTF
TGCGCCAGCAGCCAAGCCTTACCCCGGGGCAGGGGCTACACCTTC
>-|-|TRBV11-2|TRBJ1-2
CASSVRDAGGYGYTF
TGTGCCAGCAGCGTCCGGGACGCGGGGGGGTATGGCTACACCTTC
>-|few|TRBV7-9|TRBJ1-2
CASGITNYGYTF
TGTGCCAGCGGCATAACCAACTATGGCTACACCTTC
>-|-|TRBV18|TRBJ1-2
CASSQNRGAGDYGYTF
TGTGCCAGCTCACAGAATCGGGGGGCAGGTGACTATGGCTACACCTTC
>-|-|TRBV9|TRBJ1-5
CASSPRGGLNQPQHF
TGTGCCAGCAGCCCCCGGGGGGGGTTGAATCAGCCCCAGCATTTT
>-|-|TRBV9|TRBJ2-5
CASSEGGQYQETQYF
TGTGCCAGCAGCGAGGGGGGACAATACCAAGAGACCCAGTACTTC
>-|-|TRBV2|TRBJ1-4
CASSEYGATNEKLFF
TGTGCCAGCAGTGAATACGGGGCGACTAATGAAAAACTGTTTTTT
>-|-|TRBV4-1|TRBJ2-3
CASSFLPGPSTDTQYF
TGCGCCAGCAGCTTCCTGCCGGGGCCTAGCACAGATACGCAGTATTTT
>-|-|TRBV2|TRBJ1-1
CASSQSGSLTEAFF
TGTGCCAGCAGCCAGAGCGGCTCCCTCACTGAAGCTTTCTTT
>-|-|TRBV28|TRBJ2-1
CASTSGWGNEQFF
TGTGCCAGCACCTCCGGGTGGGGGAATGAGCAGTTCTTC
>-|-|TRBV6-2/TRBV6-3|TRBJ2-7
CASSWIRGAGDEQYF
TGTGCCAGCAGTTGGATCAGGGGGGCAGGGGACGAGCAGTACTTC
>TRBD1|-|TRBV5-5|TRBJ2-3
CASSSQQGADTQYF
TGTGCCAGCAGCTCCCAGCAGGGGGCAGATACGCAGTATTTT
>-|-|TRBV4-3|TRBJ1-3
CASSQEKEAAGNTIYF
TGCGCCAGCAGCCAAGAAAAGGAGGCAGCGGGAAACACCATATATTTT
>-|few|TRBV9|TRBJ1-2
CASTRGNYGYTF
TGTGCCAGCACTAGGGGCAACTATGGCTACACCTTC
>-|once|TRBV19|TRBJ1-5
CASSIVGGSNQPQHF
TGTGCCAGTAGTATAGTCGGCGGGAGCAATCAGCCCCAGCATTTT
>TRBD2|-|TRBV5-1|TRBJ2-2
CASSLNSGRSTGELFF
TGCGCCAGCAGCTTGAATAGCGGGAGGTCCACCGGGGAGCTGTTTTTT
>-|-|TRBV4-1|TRBJ2-2
CASSLLGTKLNTGELFF
TGCGCCAGCAGCCTCCTTGGGACGAAGTTAAACACCGGGGAGCTGTTTTTT
>TRBD1|-|TRBV18|TRBJ2-6
CASSPDRGAGANVLTF
TGTGCCAGCTCGCCTGACAGGGGCGCTGGGGCCAACGTCCTGACTTTC
>-|-|TRBV5-1|TRBJ1-1
CASSLEEFVWNTEAFF
TGCGCCAGCAGCTTGGAGGAGTTTGTCTGGAACACTGAAGCTTTCTTT
>TRBD1|-|TRBV5-1|TRBJ1-2
CASRETGNYGYTF
TGCGCCAGCAGAGAGACAGGGAATTATGGCTACACCTTC
>-|-|TRBV5-1|TRBJ1-6
CASSLQSSGSSPLHF
TGCGCCAGCAGCTTACAGAGTTCGGGGTCTTCACCCCTCCACTTT
>TRBD1|-|TRBV11-1|TRBJ2-1
CASSSQGNEQFF
TGTGCCAGCAGCTCACAGGGGAATGAGCAGTTCTTC
>-|few|TRBV28|TRBJ2-1
CATRHGSTNEQFF
TGTGCCACCCGACACGGTTCTACGAATGAGCAGTTCTTC
>-|-|TRBV9|TRBJ2-3
CASSAVYTRADTQYF
TGTGCCAGCAGCGCAGTATACACTAGAGCAGATACGCAGTATTTT
>TRBD1|once|TRBV27|TRBJ1-2
CASSKTGRVGYTF
TGTGCCAGCAGCAAGACAGGGCGGGTTGGCTACACCTTC
>TRBD2|-|TRBV18|TRBJ2-5
CASSLLLAGDGETQYF
TGTGCCAGCTCACTACTCCTAGCGGGAGATGGGGAGACCCAGTACTTC
>TRBD2|-|TRBV9|TRBJ2-3
CASSVDTSETTDTQYF
TGTGCCAGCAGCGTAGATACTAGCGAAACCACAGATACGCAGTATTTT
>TRBD2|-|TRBV7-3|TRBJ2-1
CASSLMLAGANEQFF
TGTGCCAGCAGCTTAATGCTAGCGGGAGCCAATGAGCAGTTCTTC
>TRBD1|-|TRBV3-1/TRBV3-2|TRBJ1-5
CASSLGQGDVKPQHF
TGTGCCAGCAGCTTGGGACAGGGGGACGTTAAGCCCCAGCATTTT
>-|-|TRBV9|TRBJ1-3
CASSVAMGSGNTIYF
TGTGCCAGCAGCGTAGCGATGGGCTCTGGAAACACCATATATTTT
>-|-|TRBV11-1|TRBJ1-6
CASSLGGVSPLHF
TGTGCCAGCAGCTTAGGGGGTGTTTCACCCCTCCACTTT
>-|-|TRBV4-1|TRBJ2-5
CASSTQGFVGGETQYF
TGCGCCAGCAGCACACAGGGTTTCGTCGGGGGAGAGACCCAGTACTTC
>TRBD2|-|TRBV2|TRBJ2-3
CASRPGLAVDTDTQYF
TGTGCCAGCAGACCCGGACTAGCGGTAGATACAGATACGCAGTATTTT
>-|-|TRBV11-1|TRBJ1-1
CASMGGNQNTEAFF
TGTGCCAGCATGGGAGGAAACCAGAACACTGAAGCTTTCTTT
>-|-|TRBV7-9|TRBJ1-4
CASSFGGQQNEKLFF
TGTGCCAGCAGCTTCGGAGGACAGCAAAATGAAAAACTGTTTTTT
>-|-|TRBV9|TRBJ1-2
CASSFGGVPYGYTF
TGTGCCAGCAGCTTCGGGGGCGTACCCTATGGCTACACCTTC
>-|-|TRBV7-2|TRBJ1-3
CASSDSTGSGNTIYF
TGTGCCAGCAGCGACAGCACAGGGTCTGGAAACACCATATATTTT
>-|-|TRBV5-1|TRBJ2-1
CASSLGGVYYNEQFF
TGCGCCAGCAGCTTGGGAGGGGTCTACTACAATGAGCAGTTCTTC
>-|-|TRBV4-3|TRBJ2-3
CASSQAPPPGRTDTQYF
TGCGCCAGCAGCCAAGCTCCCCCCCCGGGTAGGACAGATACGCAGTATTTT
>TRBD2|-|TRBV6-6|TRBJ2-1
CASRLPSGLREQFF
TGTGCCAGCAGGCTGCCTAGCGGGCTTCGTGAGCAGTTCTTC
>-|-|TRBV6-2/TRBV6-3|TRBJ1-2
CASGPGGWSYTF
TGTGCCAGCGGCCCCGGGGGTTGGAGCTACACCTTC
>-|-|TRBV9|TRBJ2-5
CASSGGTRGETQYF
TGTGCCAGCAGCGGAGGAACTAGGGGGGAGACCCAGTACTTC
>-|-|TRBV27|TRBJ2-1
CASSLLQNSGYEQFF
TGTGCCAGCAGTTTATTGCAAAACTCGGGGTATGAGCAGTTCTTC
>-|-|TRBV2|TRBJ1-2
CASNLDRRVYGYTF
TGTGCCAGCAACCTGGACAGAAGAGTATATGGCTACACCTTC
>-|once|TRBV25-1|TRBJ1-2
CASRLTGFYGYTF
TGTGCCAGCAGACTAACAGGGTTCTATGGCTACACCTTC
>-|once|TRBV5-1|TRBJ1-1
CASSLGRGNTEAFF
TGCGCCAGCAGCTTGGGGAGGGGAAACACTGAAGCTTTCTTT
>-|-|TRBV4-3|TRBJ2-5
CASSQDMAASEQETQYF
TGCGCCAGCAGCCAAGATATGGCAGCCAGCGAACAAGAGACCCAGTACTTC
>-|-|TRBV18|TRBJ2-7
CASSRFRDTSYEQYF
TGTGCCAGCTCACGCTTCCGGGACACCTCCTACGAGCAGTACTTC
>-|few|TRBV6-5|TRBJ2-2
CASRRGPNTGELFF
TGTGCCAGTCGGAGGGGGCCGAACACCGGGGAGCTGTTTTTT
>-|-|TRBV18|TRBJ1-4
CASSRGVQGPLATNEKLFF
TGTGCCAGCTCACGGGGCGTGCAGGGACCCCTTGCAACTAATGAAAAACTGTTTTTT
>TRBD1|-|TRBV7-2|TRBJ1-6
CASSLNRGGNSPLHF
TGTGCCAGCAGCTTAAACAGGGGCGGGAATTCACCCCTCCACTTT
>-|-|TRBV27|TRBJ2-7
CASSYRGGGTGSYEQYF
TGTGCCAGCAGTTATCGAGGCGGGGGGACAGGATCCTACGAGCAGTACTTC
>-|-|TRBV7-3|TRBJ2-7
CASSLGHTYEQYF
TGTGCCAGCAGCTTGGGTCACACCTACGAGCAGTACTTC
>-|-|TRBV5-1|TRBJ2-5
CASSGYTGSNEETQYF
TGCGCCAGCAGTGGTTACACAGGCAGTAACGAAGAGACCCAGTACTTC